The present T cell receptor beta chain was sequenced within a study of T cell repertoires in cytomegalovirus infection. The study, taken as a whole, reports: Ex vivo, HLA-C-restricted CMV-specific TCR beta clonotypes prevailed over the rest of the response.

This clonotype turned up a few times. The antigen remains unidentified. V was clipped by 4 bases and J by 0 bases, with 13 bases between them. The CDR3 contains 15 residues. Germline CDR1 reads DFQATT; CDR2 reads SNEGSKA (reference sequence). TCRdb re-called the reads with MiXCR, one entry per CDR3 protein. The data contain approximately 590,000 distinct CDR3 sequences, 40% of them singletons. The source was cultured PBMCs, collected from culture after CMV antigen stimulation. The clonotype originates from a human donor in good health (CMV status not recorded). Some clones in this sample may be carry-over from other donors' samples. This chain uses TRBV20-1 with TRBJ2-1; D is unresolved. CDR3 protein: CSATLQFSSYNEQFF. The CDR3 DNA sequence: TGCAGTGCTACCCTCCAGTTCAGCTCCTACAATGAGCAGTTCTTC.